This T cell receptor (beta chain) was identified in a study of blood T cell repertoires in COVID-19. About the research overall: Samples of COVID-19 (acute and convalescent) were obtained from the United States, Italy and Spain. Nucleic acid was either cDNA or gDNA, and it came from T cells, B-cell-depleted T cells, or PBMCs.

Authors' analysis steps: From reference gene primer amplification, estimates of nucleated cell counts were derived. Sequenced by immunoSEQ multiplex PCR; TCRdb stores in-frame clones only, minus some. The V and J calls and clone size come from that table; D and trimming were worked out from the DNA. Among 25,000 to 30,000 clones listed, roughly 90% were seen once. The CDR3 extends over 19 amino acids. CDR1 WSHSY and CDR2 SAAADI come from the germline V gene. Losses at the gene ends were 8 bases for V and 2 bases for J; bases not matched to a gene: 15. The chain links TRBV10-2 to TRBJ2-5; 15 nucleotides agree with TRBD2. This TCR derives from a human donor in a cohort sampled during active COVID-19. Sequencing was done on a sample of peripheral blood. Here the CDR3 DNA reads TGCGCCAGCGCAGACGGACTAGCGGGGGGGCTGGTTGGGCAAGAGACCCAGTACTTC. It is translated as CASADGLAGGLVGQETQYF.